This T cell receptor beta chain was observed in a study of blood T cell repertoires in COVID-19 (dated by TCRdb to between 2020 and 2021). Looking at the study overall: The collaborator samples originated in the United States, Italy and Spain and spanned the acute and convalescent phases of COVID-19. The dataset comprised deeply sampled blood TCRbeta repertoires from subjects exposed to, actively infected with, or recovered from COVID-19. The repertoires were made available in a free public database intended to serve as a resource for research on the immune response to SARS-CoV-2. The prospective study material was composed of cDNA or gDNA derived from T cells, B-cell-depleted T cells, or PBMCs. Where available, HLA class I and class II types were obtained from metadata supplied by the sample provider rather than from assay-based typing. Sample metadata almost always included a de-identified subject ID, COVID-19 status, age in years and sex. The samples were drawn from two sources: the first 160 participants of the ongoing ImmuneRACE study, and 1,000 to 1,500 subjects contributed by 6 global collaborators.

The CDR3 starts with the cysteine, ends with the phenylalanine, and has 16 residues. CDR3 DNA only is kept here, 48 bases in frame from base 1. Trimming takes 6 bases from V and 2 bases from J, and the germline ends sit 14 bases apart. Per the germline V gene, KGHSH is the CDR1 and LQKENI is the CDR2. In its sample, this clone was seen many times. The antigen this receptor binds is unknown. Base qualities are not recorded, but no much larger clone differs from it by a single base. TCRbeta CDR3 regions were amplified from genomic DNA by means of the immunoSEQ Assay, a bias-controlled multiplex PCR. The authors processed their data as follows. The number of nucleated cells in each sample was estimated by amplification of reference gene primers within the assay. To quantify the absolute abundance of each unique TCRbeta CDR3 rearrangement, sequence reads were collapsed and filtered. For each sample, productive Simpson clonality was calculated by taking the square root of Simpson's diversity index across productive rearrangements. The source is immuneACCESS, and TCRdb retained only in-frame sequences with V and J called. Part of the clones is not carried over; for the studies checked, unresolved V genes explain less than half of this, and the remainder is unexplained. V and J calls and clone size come straight from that table; D and trimming were deduced from the DNA. This sample gives more than 150,000 clones in total; roughly four fifths of them show up just once. The ten largest clones take up 12% of the sample.

Participants in the prospective study were enrolled through a virtual design, were aged roughly 18 to 90 years, and lived in approximately 25 United States geographic areas. Cohort assignment in the prospective study relied on participant-reported clinical history from a screening survey and a study questionnaire. ImmuneRACE Cohort 3 recovered participants were defined by two consecutive negative NP/OP PCR tests, healthcare professional clearance, or symptom resolution. In the prospective study, whole blood, serum and a nasopharyngeal or oropharyngeal swab were collected from each participant by mobile phlebotomists. Over an approximately 2-month period, participants in the prospective study had the option of providing additional blood draws and questionnaires. Prospective study blood samples were shipped either frozen or at room temperature before DNA extraction. Results the study describes overall, beyond this receptor: How much clinical and demographic metadata was included differed by source and by participant, and the metadata was provided uncurated.

This TCR was recovered from a man aged 40-50 years who had recovered from COVID-19. Material for sequencing was PBMCs or T cells enriched from blood (not recorded which). Recombination linked TRBV18 to TRBJ2-6; TRBD1 might be the D gene, on 5 matching bases. The DNA is TGTGCCAGCTCTCCAAACTCGGACACTGGGGCCAACGTCCTGACTTTC. It is translated as CASSPNSDTGANVLTF.